The 24 T cell receptor beta chains presented below share a single source sample, sequenced in a study of cytomegalovirus exposure and HLA in healthy donors (dated by TCRdb to 2017 to 2019). Libraries were built with the immunoSEQ multiplex PCR assay. The multiplex PCR relied on a mix of 60 forward primers for TCR Vbeta segments and 13 reverse primers for TCR Jbeta segments. TCRdb mirrors the immuneACCESS table, restricted to in-frame sequences. Some clones are absent from its copies; in checked studies, under half trace to an unresolved V gene, and the reason for the others is unknown. The sample data list 150,000 to 200,000 clones, and approximately 80% of these were observed just once. The ten largest clonotypes hold around 5.8% of the sample. Material for sequencing was PBMCs. The receptors originated from a male donor in good health and CMV-seropositive.

The chain employs TRBV7-3 and TRBJ2-3, with 7 bases lining up with TRBD2. CDR3 length: 15 residues. J gave up 0 bases and V 4 bases, and 4 bases lay outside the gene matches. CDR1 and CDR2 (germline): SGHTA, FQGTGA. This CDR3 is CASSSTSASTDTQYF. The CDR3 DNA is TGTGCCAGCAGCTCTACTAGCGCCAGCACAGATACGCAGTATTTT. Complete variable domain (other parts from reference TRBV7-3 and TRBJ2-3): GAGVSQTPSNKVTEKGKYVELRCDPISGHTALYWYRQSLGQGPEFLIYFQGTGAADDSGLPNDRFFAVRPEGSVSTLKIQRTERGDSAVYLCASSSTSASTDTQYFGPGTRLTVL.

The CDR3 nucleotides are TGTGCCAGCAGACCGACAGGGGGGATCAATCAGCCCCAGCATTTT. It specifies CASRPTGGINQPQHF. This chain links TRBV27 with TRBJ1-5; 9 nucleotides align to TRBD1. Germline CDR1 and CDR2: MNHEY and SMNVEV (reference sequence). The CDR3 sequence is 15 residues long. Trimming cost V 6 bases and J 3 bases; bases outside gene matches: 6.

This clone was seen a few times. V gene TRBV10-3 combines with J gene TRBJ1-2; the D gene is possibly TRBD1 (5 bases). CDR3 length equals 11 residues. Germline V gene sequence: CDR1 ENHRY, CDR2 SYGVKD. V gave up 10 bases and J gave up 6 bases, with 12 bases separating them. The CDR3 DNA reads as TGTGCCACCGGTGGGGGGAATGGCTACACCTTC. Translating gives CATGGGNGYTF.

The chain recombines TRBV6-5 with TRBJ2-7; 8 nucleotides match TRBD2. The V segment lost 5 bases and the J segment 6 bases; nucleotides outside the gene matches: 9. The CDR3 runs to 14 residues. Looked up from germline, CDR1 is MNHEY and CDR2 is SVGAGI. CDR3 bases: TGTGCCAGCAGTGTACCTGGACTAGCATCCGAGCAGTACTTC. Amino acid sequence: CASSVPGLASEQYF.

The V gene is TRBV30, the J gene TRBJ1-2; perhaps TRBD1 as D (6 bases). CDR3 length: 14 residues. Germline CDR1 and CDR2: GTSNPN and SVGIG (reference sequence). V lost 2 bases to trimming and J lost 1 base, with 11 bases between them. The CDR3 DNA follows: TGTGCCTGGAGTAAGAACAGGGTTAACTATGGCTACACCTTC. It encodes CAWSKNRVNYGYTF.

This chain uses TRBV27 with TRBJ2-7; 16 bases align to TRBD2. Germline CDR1 and CDR2: MNHEY and SMNVEV (reference sequence). The CDR3 loop spans 16 amino acids. V was pared by 6 bases and J by 2 bases, with 4 bases of the junction left unmatched. Here the CDR3 DNA reads TGTGCCAGCAGGGGACTAGCGGGAGGGTCGCCCTACGAGCAGTACTTC. Translation: CASRGLAGGSPYEQYF.

The rearrangement uses TRBV28 and TRBJ1-4, with D hard to call. Germline V CDR1 and CDR2: MDHEN, SYDVKM. V was cut by 6 bases and J by 3 bases, with 2 bases left in between. The CDR3 totals 11 residues. The CDR3 DNA follows: TGTGCCAGCAGCTCTAATGAAAAACTGTTTTTT. Encoded protein: CASSSNEKLFF. The variable domain in full, completed from reference TRBV28 and TRBJ1-4, reads DVKVTQSSRYLVKRTGEKVFLECVQDMDHENMFWYRQDPGLGLRLIYFSYDVKMKEKGDIPEGYSVSREKKERFSLILESASTNQTSMYLCASSSNEKLFFGSGTQLSVL.

This sequence joins TRBV4-1 and TRBJ1-5, with a tentative D call TRBD1 (5 bases). Trimming took off 1 base at V and 1 base at J, with 11 bases between the two ends. From germline, CDR1 is MGHRA and CDR2 YSYEKL. The CDR3 totals 16 residues. For the CDR3, the DNA is TGCGCCAGCAGCCAAGCGCCAGGGTTGAGCAATCAGCCCCAGCATTTT. Its protein is CASSQAPGLSNQPQHF.

This clone was recorded only once. V is TRBV5-6 and J is TRBJ1-4, with 11 positions matching TRBD1. Germline lookup yields CDR1 SGHDT and CDR2 YYEEEE. The CDR3 consists of 14 residues. After removal of 3 bases from V and 8 bases from J, the junction contained 3 bases not matched to a gene. The CDR3 sequence: CASSSGTGGEKLFF. As DNA, the CDR3 is TGTGCCAGCAGCTCCGGGACAGGGGGGGAAAAACTGTTTTTT. Variable domain in full (rest from reference TRBV5-6 and TRBJ1-4): DAGVTQSPTHLIKTRGQQVTLRCSPKSGHDTVSWYQQALGQGPQFIFQYYEEEERQRGNFPDRFSGHQFPNYSSELNVNALLLGDSALYLCASSSGTGGEKLFFGSGTQLSVL.

J is TRBJ2-7 and V is TRBV14; 8 nucleotides line up with TRBD2. Germline V CDR1 and CDR2: SGHDN, FVKESK. The CDR3 is made up of 14 amino acids. V lost 11 bases and J lost 1; bases outside the gene matches: 10. Here the CDR3 reads CACSAGVRSYEQYF. The CDR3 nucleotides are TGTGCCTGCTCAGCGGGAGTACGGTCCTACGAGCAGTACTTC.

The chain is built from TRBV5-1 and TRBJ2-2, with D tentatively TRBD2 (5 bases). The CDR3 extends over 17 amino acids. The V end lost 0 bases, the J end lost 4 bases, and 16 bases lay between the germline ends. Germline V CDR1 and CDR2: SGHRS, YFSETQ. CDR3 region: CASSLALSGSSTGELFF. DNA for the CDR3: TGCGCCAGCAGCTTGGCCTTAAGTGGGAGTAGCACCGGGGAGCTGTTTTTT.

The chain is built from TRBV21-1 and TRBJ2-7; the table names TRBD1, a call not compared with the DNA. TRBV21-1 represents a pseudogene. The CDR3 is 13 amino acids. The CDR3, as DNA: TGTGCCAGCAACGGGACACCATCCTACGAGCAGTACTTC. Protein: CASNGTPSYEQYF.

The chain is built from TRBV5-1 and TRBJ1-1, with 7 positions matching TRBD1. Trimming at V came to 4 bases and at J to 4 bases, leaving 10 bases not matched to a gene. CDR1 is SGHRS, CDR2 YFSETQ, per germline. CDR3 length: 15 amino acids. The CDR3 reads CASSHWKGGGTEAFF. CDR3 sequence (DNA): TGCGCCAGCAGCCATTGGAAAGGGGGCGGCACTGAAGCTTTCTTT.

This chain connects TRBV5-8 to TRBJ1-3, with a tentative D call TRBD1 (5 bases). V lost 0 bases, J lost 5 bases, and 15 bases lay in between. Germline V lookup: CDR1 SGHTS, CDR2 YDEGEE. The CDR3 sequence is 16 residues long. CDR3 nucleotide sequence: TGTGCCAGCAGCTTGGGAACAGACAGCCACCGAAACACCATATATTTT. Protein sequence: CASSLGTDSHRNTIYF.

This chain links TRBV5-1 with TRBJ1-5; 7 bases fit TRBD1. The CDR3 has 15 residues. Trimming removed 1 base from V and 7 bases from J; junction bases left unmatched: 8. The germline V gene has CDR1 SGHRS and CDR2 YFSETQ. CDR3: CASSLIPTGKQPQHF. The CDR3 DNA sequence: TGCGCCAGCAGCTTGATTCCGACAGGGAAGCAGCCCCAGCATTTT.

A remark on this clone: Other DNA sequences from this sample encode an identical CDR3 as well. V gene TRBV7-8 combines with J gene TRBJ1-5; unclear D gene. Germline CDR1 reads SGHVS; CDR2 reads FQNEAQ. The V end was cut by 1 base, the J end by 7 bases, with 8 bases between. The CDR3 covers 13 residues. The CDR3 DNA reads TGTGCCAGCAGCTTAGTTTCCGGGCAGCCCCAGCATTTT. It codes for CASSLVSGQPQHF.

The chain carries TRBV2 and TRBJ2-3, with 9 nucleotides matching TRBD2. CDR3 length: 16 residues. V lost 3 bases, J lost 1 base, and 5 bases stayed unmatched. In germline, CDR1 is SNHLY, CDR2 FYNNEI. CDR3 sequence reads: CASSDALAGRTDTQYF. DNA of the CDR3: TGTGCCAGCAGTGATGCGCTAGCGGGGCGCACAGATACGCAGTATTTT.

The chain uses TRBV7-3 and TRBJ2-1, with 7 bases fitting TRBD1. This CDR3 spans 15 amino acids. CDR1 is SGHTA, CDR2 FQGTGA, per germline. Trimming at V came to 3 bases and at J to 3 bases, leaving 5 bases not matched to a gene. The CDR3 spells CASSFTRDSYNEQFF. CDR3 bases: TGTGCCAGCAGCTTTACCCGGGACAGCTACAATGAGCAGTTCTTC.

This chain links TRBV7-2 with TRBJ2-1; TRBD2 matches at 8 bases. This CDR3 contains 15 residues. Losses at the gene ends were 2 bases for V and 7 bases for J; bases not matched to a gene: 7. Germline V gene lookup returns CDR1 SGHTA and CDR2 FQGNSA. CDR3 sequence reads: CASSLYGRGGNEQFF. The CDR3 region has the DNA TGTGCCAGCAGCTTATACGGGAGGGGGGGGAATGAGCAGTTCTTC.

This clone was seen a single time. The chain joins TRBV27 to TRBJ2-3; 9 nucleotides align to TRBD2. The CDR3 extends over 15 amino acids. Looked up from germline, CDR1 is MNHEY and CDR2 is SMNVEV (reference sequence). V shed 0 bases, J shed 4 bases, and the junction held 2 bases outside the gene matches. CDR3 DNA: TGTGCCAGCAGTTTATCGGGACTAGCTGCAGATACGCAGTATTTT. Protein product: CASSLSGLAADTQYF.

This rearrangement joins TRBV5-8 to TRBJ2-7, with TRBD2 matching over 13 bases. Germline CDR1 and CDR2: SGHTS and YDEGEE. With V trimmed by 5 bases and J by 4 bases, 3 bases remained unmatched. The CDR3 is 14 residues long. Here the CDR3 DNA reads TGTGCCAGCAGTGGACTAGCGGGAGTTTACGAGCAGTACTTC. It codes for CASSGLAGVYEQYF.

The chain carries TRBV19 and TRBJ2-1; the match to TRBD1 covers 7 bases. Germline CDR1 is LNHDA and CDR2 is SQIVND (reference sequence). The length of the CDR3 is 15 residues. The J segment lost 7 bases and the V segment lost 5 bases, leaving 11 bases of the junction unmatched. The CDR3 is CASSSTGIAPNEQFF. CDR3 coding DNA: TGTGCCAGTAGTTCGACAGGGATAGCGCCGAATGAGCAGTTCTTC.

The V call is TRBV5-1, the J call TRBJ1-2; 8 bases line up with TRBD1. V was pared by 4 bases and J by 6 bases, with 14 bases of the junction left unmatched. The germline CDR1 and CDR2 sequences are SGHRS and YFSETQ. This CDR3 comprises 16 residues. The CDR3 spells CASSPGTGLVTHGYTF. The DNA of the CDR3 is TGCGCCAGCAGCCCCGGGACAGGCTTGGTCACACATGGCTACACCTTC.

The V call is TRBV7-2, the J call TRBJ2-7; 9 bases match TRBD2. Germline CDR1 and CDR2: SGHTA and FQGNSA. The CDR3 spans 15 residues. V was clipped by 3 bases and J by 2 bases; unmatched bases: 5. The DNA for the CDR3 is TGTGCCAGCAGCTTCACTACTAGCGGGCCCTACGAGCAGTACTTC. Translated, it gives CASSFTTSGPYEQYF.